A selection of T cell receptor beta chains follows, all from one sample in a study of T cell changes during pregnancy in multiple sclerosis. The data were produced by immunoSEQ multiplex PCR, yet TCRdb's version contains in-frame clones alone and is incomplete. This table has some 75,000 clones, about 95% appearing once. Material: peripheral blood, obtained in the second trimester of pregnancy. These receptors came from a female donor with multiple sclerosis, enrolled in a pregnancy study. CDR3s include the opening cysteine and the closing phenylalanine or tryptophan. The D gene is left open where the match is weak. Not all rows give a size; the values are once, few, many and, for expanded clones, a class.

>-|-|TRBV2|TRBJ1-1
CASFVKEAFF
TGTGCCAGCTTCGTTAAAGAAGCTTTCTTT
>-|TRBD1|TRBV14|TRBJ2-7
CASRKDREKEQYF
TGTGCCAGCAGAAAAGACAGGGAGAAAGAGCAGTACTTC
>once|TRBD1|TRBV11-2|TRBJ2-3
CASSPRTGAGIDTQYF
TGTGCCAGCAGCCCTCGGACAGGGGCAGGTATAGATACGCAGTATTTT
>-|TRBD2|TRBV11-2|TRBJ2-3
CASSLEVGSGKSTDTQYF
TGTGCCAGCAGCTTAGAGGTGGGCAGCGGGAAGAGCACAGATACGCAGTATTTT
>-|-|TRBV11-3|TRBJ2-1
CASSPSPSGGEQFF
TGTGCCAGCAGCCCCAGCCCCTCCGGAGGGGAGCAGTTCTTC
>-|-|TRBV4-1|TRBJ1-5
CASSQVEGRNQPQHF
TGCGCCAGCAGCCAAGTTGAAGGGAGAAATCAGCCCCAGCATTTT
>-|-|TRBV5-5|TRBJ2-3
CASSLHLGATDTQYF
TGTGCCAGCAGCTTGCATCTTGGGGCCACAGATACGCAGTATTTT
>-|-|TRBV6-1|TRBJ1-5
CATVPGLNQPQHF
TGTGCCACCGTCCCGGGACTTAATCAGCCCCAGCATTTT
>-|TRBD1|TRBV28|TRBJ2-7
CASSFQGAEEQYF
TGTGCCAGCAGTTTTCAGGGGGCAGAAGAGCAGTACTTC
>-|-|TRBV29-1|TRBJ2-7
CSVEGGGNEQYF
TGCAGCGTTGAGGGGGGGGGCAACGAGCAGTACTTC
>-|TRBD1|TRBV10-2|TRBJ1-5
CASSHFIGQGDNGGNQPQHF
TGCGCCAGCAGTCATTTCATTGGACAGGGGGACAACGGGGGCAATCAGCCCCAGCATTTT
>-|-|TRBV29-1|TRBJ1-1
CSVQQGRGTEAFF
TGCAGCGTACAACAGGGAAGAGGCACTGAAGCTTTCTTT
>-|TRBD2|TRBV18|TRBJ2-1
CASSPQGLASRISYNEQFF
TGTGCCAGCTCACCACAGGGACTAGCGTCACGGATCTCCTACAATGAGCAGTTCTTC
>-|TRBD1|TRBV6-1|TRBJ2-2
CAAQGTGELFF
TGTGCCGCACAGGGGACCGGGGAGCTGTTTTTT
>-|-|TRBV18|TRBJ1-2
CASSPSVGDGYTF
TGTGCCAGCTCACCCTCAGTAGGAGATGGCTACACCTTC